The TCR beta chain under discussion was sequenced for a study of cytomegalovirus exposure and HLA in healthy donors. Study outcomes and limitations: Within a later analysis, the majority of CMV-associated TCR beta chains appeared HLA-restricted. In an earlier analysis, productive rearrangement rates for most beta V segments clustered near 87% or 30%. For most subjects, TCR beta sequences were reported to predict HLA-A and HLA-B alleles with accuracy. Later analysis demonstrated an association between a missense DCLRE1C variant and TCR beta V- and J-gene trimming.

Per germline, CDR1 WSHSY and CDR2 SAAADI. The CDR3 contains 15 residues. With 4 bases clipped from V and 0 bases from J, the junction kept 5 bases outside the gene matches. Both 60 Vbeta primers and 13 Jbeta primers went into the PCR. Method: immunoSEQ multiplex PCR; TCRdb's copy keeps in-frame clones and lacks some. The sample holds about 130,000 clones, over 70% seen once. Of note for this clone: What it recognizes is unknown.

The source material was PBMCs. The chain employs TRBV10-2 and TRBJ1-1; 7 positions agree with TRBD1. The receptor comes from a man in his forties or fifties in good health and CMV-seropositive. As DNA, the CDR3 is TGCGCCAGCAGTGCATTACAGGGGATGAACACTGAAGCTTTCTTT. This sequence encodes CASSALQGMNTEAFF.